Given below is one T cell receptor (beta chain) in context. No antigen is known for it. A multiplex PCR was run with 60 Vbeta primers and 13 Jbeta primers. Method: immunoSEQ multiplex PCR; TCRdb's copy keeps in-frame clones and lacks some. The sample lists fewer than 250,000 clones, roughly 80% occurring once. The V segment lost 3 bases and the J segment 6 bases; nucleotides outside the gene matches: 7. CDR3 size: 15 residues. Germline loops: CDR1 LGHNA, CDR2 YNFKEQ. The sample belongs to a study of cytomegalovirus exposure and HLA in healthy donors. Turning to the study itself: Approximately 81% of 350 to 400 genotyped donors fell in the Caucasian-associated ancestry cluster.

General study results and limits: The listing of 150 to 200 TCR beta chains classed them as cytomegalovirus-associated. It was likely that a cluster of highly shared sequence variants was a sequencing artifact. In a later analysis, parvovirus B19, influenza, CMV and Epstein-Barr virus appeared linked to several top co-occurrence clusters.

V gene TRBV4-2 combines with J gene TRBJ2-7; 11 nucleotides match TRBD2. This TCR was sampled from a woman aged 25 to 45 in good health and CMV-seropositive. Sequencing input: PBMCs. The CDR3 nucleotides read TGTGCCAGCAGCCAGACTAGCGGGATTCCTTTCGAGCAGTACTTC. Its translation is CASSQTSGIPFEQYF.